Sequencing of this T cell receptor beta chain was carried out in a study of cytomegalovirus exposure and HLA in healthy donors. Whole-study results and caveats: Through in vitro validation, three CMV-associated chains were shown to be specific for CMV antigens.

Assay: immunoSEQ multiplex PCR; the TCRdb copy retains only in-frame clones and omits some. Among roughly 120,000 clones, less than 90% were seen once, and the ten largest hold about 4.1%. Note on this clone: What it binds is unknown.

The sequence derives from a man aged 18 to 30 in good health and CMV-seropositive. Sequencing was done on a sample of PBMCs.

The CDR3 bases are TGTGCCAGCAGCTTCCAGGGGGCCGGCACTGAAGCTTTCTTT. Its translation is CASSFQGAGTEAFF. The rearrangement uses TRBV28 and TRBJ1-1, with TRBD1 identical over 8 bases. CDR1 is MDHEN and CDR2 is SYDVKM in the germline V gene. With V trimmed by 6 bases and J by 4 bases, 7 bases remained unmatched. This CDR3 region has 14 residues.